A selection of T cell receptor beta chains follows, all from one sample in a study of T cells in Graves' hyperthyroidism and ophthalmopathy. TCRdb independently ran MiXCR on the multiplex PCR reads; one entry per CDR3 protein. The repertoire holds some 570,000 distinct CDR3 sequences, with approximately 17% as singletons. Specimen: blood. The receptor set was obtained from a woman between 18 and 29 years old with Graves' ophthalmopathy. Each CDR3 is given with its conserved first and last residue. The D gene is left open where the match is weak. Rows give clone size only sometimes, using once, few, many, or a class for an expanded clone.

>TRBV4-1|TRBJ1-2|NA|TRBD1
TGCGCCAGCAGCCAAAGAGTTAGCGGGACAGGGACCTATGGCTACACCTTC
CASSQRVSGTGTYGYTF
>TRBV5-6|TRBJ2-1|NA|TRBD1
TGTGCCAGCAGCTTCCCTACTGGGACAGGGGATTTAGGTGAGCAGTTCTTC
CASSFPTGTGDLGEQFF
>TRBV20-1|TRBJ2-3|NA|TRBD2
TGCAACCTCGTGGGGACTAGCGGGAGTTTCGGCGATACGCAGTATTTT
CNLVGTSGSFGDTQYF
>TRBV20-1|TRBJ2-1|NA|TRBD2
TGCAGTGCTAGAGATGCGGGGGGTGAGTTCTTC
CSARDAGGEFF
>TRBV3-1|TRBJ2-1|many|NA
TGTGCCAGCAGCCAAGAGTGGAGGGGCGAGCAGTTCTTC
CASSQEWRGEQFF
>TRBV11-2|TRBJ2-1|many|TRBD2
TGTGCCAGCAGCTTAGACCTGCCTAGCGGGGGCCCAGGGGAGCAGTTCTTC
CASSLDLPSGGPGEQFF
>TRBV28|TRBJ1-6|NA|TRBD1
TGTGCCAGCTACAGGGGCACTAATTCACCCCTCCACTTT
CASYRGTNSPLHF
>TRBV20-1|TRBJ1-1|many|NA
TGCAGTGCTACCATAAGGGCTCGTCGGGGGTGGAACACTGAAGCTTTCTTT
CSATIRARRGWNTEAFF
>TRBV6-2/TRBV6-3|TRBJ2-3|few|NA
TGTGCCACTAGGAGGGGGCGACAAGATACGCAGTATTTT
CATRRGRQDTQYF
>TRBV2|TRBJ2-5|once|TRBD2
TGTGCCAGCAGTGAAGGGGGACTAGCGGGGGGGCAAGAGACCCAGTACTTC
CASSEGGLAGGQETQYF
>TRBV7-9|TRBJ2-2|few|TRBD2
TGTGCCAGCAGCTTAATTCGCGGGGGGGATAACACCGGGGAGCTGTTTTTT
CASSLIRGGDNTGELFF
>TRBV20-1|TRBJ2-3|few|NA
TGCAGTGCTAGAGTATTGGGGAAGGGGCACCTCACAGATACGCAGTATTTT
CSARVLGKGHLTDTQYF
>TRBV19|TRBJ2-1|NA|NA
TGTGCCAGTAGTATTCGGCGACGCTCCTACAATGAGCAGTTCTTC
CASSIRRRSYNEQFF
>TRBV30|TRBJ1-1|many|TRBD1
TGTGCCTGGAGTGTACTTGACAGGGGCTACATGAACACTGAAGCTTTCTTT
CAWSVLDRGYMNTEAFF
>TRBV4-3|TRBJ2-7|NA|NA
TGCGCCAGCAGCCAAGATAAACCCCGTGGAGAGGCGACGTCAGGCGAGCAGTACTTC
CASSQDKPRGEATSGEQYF
>TRBV6-1|TRBJ1-1|many|NA
TGTGCCAGCCGAACAGGGTACACTGAAGCTTTCTTT
CASRTGYTEAFF
>TRBV28|TRBJ2-1|many|NA
TGTGCCAGCAGTTCCGGGGCCAGGAGCTCCTACAATGAGCAGTTCTTC
CASSSGARSSYNEQFF
>TRBV28|TRBJ2-3|many|TRBD2
TGTGCCAGCAGGCGGACTAGCGGGGGGGCAGATACGCAGTATTTT
CASRRTSGGADTQYF
>TRBV6-1|TRBJ1-1|few|NA
TGTGCCAGCAGCCCCTATGGAGGGGGGAACACTGAAGCTTTCTTT
CASSPYGGGNTEAFF
>TRBV7-2|TRBJ1-4|many|NA
TGTGCCAGCAGCCTAGGAATAGGGACGGGGAATGAAAAACTGTTTTTT
CASSLGIGTGNEKLFF
>TRBV12-3/TRBV12-4|TRBJ2-5|NA|NA
TGTGCCAGCAGTTTCATGGAGACCCAGTACTTC
CASSFMETQYF
>TRBV5-5|TRBJ2-3|NA|NA
TGTGCCAGCAGCTTGTACGCAGACGCCCCAGATACGCAGTATTTT
CASSLYADAPDTQYF
>TRBV19|TRBJ2-3|few|NA
TGTGCCAGTAGTATCTGGGGGACCACAGATACGCAGTATTTT
CASSIWGTTDTQYF
>TRBV6-1|TRBJ1-4|NA|TRBD1
TGTGCCAGCAGAGGGACAGGGGAAGGATTGGATGAAAAACTGTTTTTT
CASRGTGEGLDEKLFF
>TRBV27|TRBJ1-2|NA|NA
TGTGCCAGCAGTTTATCCGGGACATCACAGAACGCGGGCTACACCTTC
CASSLSGTSQNAGYTF
>TRBV27|TRBJ2-7|many|NA
TGTGCCAGCAGTGCGGCTAGTCACCCGGGGTACGAGCAGTACTTC
CASSAASHPGYEQYF
>TRBV28|TRBJ1-2|few|TRBD1
TGTGCCATCGGACAGGGGCGGTTTGGCTACACCTTC
CAIGQGRFGYTF
>TRBV28|TRBJ2-2|many|TRBD2
TGTGCCAGCAGCCCACTAGCGGGTGGCACCGGGGAGCTGTTTTTT
CASSPLAGGTGELFF
>TRBV6-1|TRBJ2-1|few|TRBD2
TGTGCCAGCTTAGGTACTAGCGGGGAGTCCTACAATGAGCAGTTCTTC
CASLGTSGESYNEQFF
>TRBV19|TRBJ1-1|NA|NA
TGTGCCAGTAGTCAATGGGGCAGGGGCGAAGAAGCTTTCTTT
CASSQWGRGEEAFF
>TRBV7-3|TRBJ2-1|few|NA
TGTGCCAGCAGCCTTATCGGGGAGAGCAATGAGCAGTTCTTC
CASSLIGESNEQFF
>TRBV2|TRBJ1-3|many|NA
TGTGCCAGCAGTGAAGATCCCCCTCGGGGCTCTGGAAACACCATATATTTT
CASSEDPPRGSGNTIYF